This paragraph reports one T cell receptor beta chain. The data are from a study of blood T cell repertoires in COVID-19. Germline V gene lookup returns CDR1 SGHNT and CDR2 YYREEE (reference sequence). The CDR3 consists of 16 residues. V lost 0 bases, J lost 2 bases, and 3 bases stayed unmatched. Some clones are missing from TCRdb's copy, which holds only in-frame ones; the method was immunoSEQ multiplex PCR. Here the sample spans around 110,000 clones, 82% being singletons. The specimen sequenced was peripheral blood. The chain has TRBV5-4 and TRBJ2-2; 8 bases align to TRBD1. The clonotype was recovered from a woman aged 70-85 years with acute or convalescent COVID-19. CDR3 DNA sequence: TGTGCCAGCAGCTTGGGACAGGGGCCCAACACCGGGGAGCTGTTTTTT. Translation: CASSLGQGPNTGELFF.